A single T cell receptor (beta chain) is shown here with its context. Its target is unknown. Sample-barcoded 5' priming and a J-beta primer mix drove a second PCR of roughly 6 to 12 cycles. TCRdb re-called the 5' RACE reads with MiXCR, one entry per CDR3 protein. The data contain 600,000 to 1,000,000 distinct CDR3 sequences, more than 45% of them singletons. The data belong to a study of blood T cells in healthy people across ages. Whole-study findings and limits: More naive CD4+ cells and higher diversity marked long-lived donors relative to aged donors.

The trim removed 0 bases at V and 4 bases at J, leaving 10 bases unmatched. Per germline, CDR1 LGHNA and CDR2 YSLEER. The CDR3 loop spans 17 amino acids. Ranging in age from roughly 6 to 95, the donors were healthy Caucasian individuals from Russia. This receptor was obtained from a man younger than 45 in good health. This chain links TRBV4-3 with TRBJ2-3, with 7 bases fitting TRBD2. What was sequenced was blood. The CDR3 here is CASSQDRQAGSPDTQYF. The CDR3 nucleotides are TGCGCCAGCAGCCAAGATCGCCAAGCGGGAAGCCCAGATACGCAGTATTTT.